Below, 15 T cell receptor beta chains from the same sample are listed, as sequenced in a study of T cells in Graves' hyperthyroidism and ophthalmopathy. Amplification yielded TCR beta CDR3 regions, with RNA transcripts as the source. RT-PCR in the first round (using the HTBI primer set) targeted the TCR CDR3. MiXCR, applied by TCRdb to the multiplex PCR reads, yields one record per CDR3 protein. This table holds about 640,000 distinct CDR3 sequences, more than 20% found once. Specimen: blood. Receptor source: a man aged 25 to 40 with Graves' ophthalmopathy.

V usage is TRBV20-1 and J usage is TRBJ1-5; TRBD1 might be the D (5 bases). The germline gives CDR1 DFQATT, CDR2 SNEGSKA (reference sequence). V dropped 6 bases and J dropped 10 bases, with 16 bases sitting between them. The CDR3 is 12 residues long. CDR3 sequence reads: CSALTAQGPQHF. CDR3 DNA: TGCAGTGCGCTGACGGCCCAGGGACCCCAGCATTTT.

This clonotype has more than one count but fewer than ten. The chain is built from TRBV29-1 and TRBJ2-5, with 9 nucleotides matching TRBD2. The CDR3 runs 14 residues. Germline CDR1 and CDR2: SQVTM and ANQGSEA. CDR3: CSVDYGGRGETQYF. DNA of the CDR3: TGCAGTGTCGATTATGGCGGGAGGGGGGAGACCCAGTACTTC. Variable domain in full (rest from reference TRBV29-1 and TRBJ2-5): SAVISQKPSRDICQRGTSLTIQCQVDSQVTMMFWYRQQPGQSLTLIATANQGSEATYESGFVIDKFPISRPNLTFSTLTVSNMSPEDSSIYLCSVDYGGRGETQYFGPGTRLLVL.

This clonotype was seen many times. The V and J genes are TRBV28 and TRBJ1-2; 8 bases are shared with TRBD1. The germline V gene has CDR1 MDHEN and CDR2 SYDVKM. CDR3 length: 14 residues. V lost 6 bases to trimming and J lost 2 bases; unmatched junction nucleotides: 5. The CDR3 DNA reads TGTGCCAGCAGAAATCGACAGGGGAACTATGGCTACACCTTC. It yields the protein CASRNRQGNYGYTF.

This clonotype was observed a few times. The chain has TRBV12-5 and TRBJ2-1; D tentatively fits TRBD1 or TRBD2 (5 bases each). CDR3 size: 13 residues. Trimming pared 1 base from V and 10 bases from J, leaving 11 bases between. Germline CDR1 reads LGHNT; CDR2 reads FRNRAP. CDR3 sequence (DNA): TGTGCTAGTGGTTTGGGAGGGGAGAGGGAGCAGTTCTTC. As protein: CASGLGGEREQFF.

This clonotype was observed a handful of times. In DNA, the CDR3 is TGTGCCTGGGGGACAGGGAACTCTGGAAACACCATATATTTT. It specifies CAWGTGNSGNTIYF. The rearrangement joins TRBV30 to TRBJ1-3; 9 positions match TRBD1. J was trimmed by 0 bases and V by 5 bases; bases with no gene match: 2. Germline V lookup: CDR1 GTSNPN, CDR2 SVGIG (reference sequence). This CDR3 is 14 amino acids long.

About this clonotype: A junction end diverges from the germline sequence, so it may reflect a read error. The chain has TRBV9 and TRBJ2-5; the match to TRBD1 covers 12 bases. The CDR3 sequence is 15 residues long. The germline V gene encodes CDR1 SGDLS and CDR2 YYNGEE. The CDR3 nucleotides read TGTGCCAGCAGCGTGGGACAGGGGGCATCAGAGGCCCAGTACTTC. This gives the protein CASSVGQGASEAQYF.

The rearrangement links TRBV20-1 to TRBJ2-1; 16 nucleotides match TRBD2. The CDR3 contains 16 residues. The trim removed 5 bases at V and 2 bases at J, leaving 3 bases unmatched. Germline CDR1 reads DFQATT; CDR2 reads SNEGSKA (reference sequence). The CDR3 protein is CSARGTSGRAYNEQFF. Here the CDR3 DNA reads TGCAGTGCTCGCGGGACTAGCGGGAGGGCCTACAATGAGCAGTTCTTC.

The rearrangement joins TRBV6-1 to TRBJ2-3; D is perhaps TRBD1 (6 bases). The CDR3 is 15 amino acids. The V end lost 0 bases, the J end lost 4 bases, and 11 bases lay between the germline ends. CDR1 is MNHNS, CDR2 SASEGT, per germline. The CDR3 DNA is TGTGCCAGCAGTGAAGCGCTACAGGGCTCAGATACGCAGTATTTT. It yields the protein CASSEALQGSDTQYF.

This clonotype was observed many times. This sequence joins TRBV9 and TRBJ2-1; TRBD2 is a possible D gene (6 bases). Germline CDR1 reads SGDLS; CDR2 reads YYNGEE. There are 15 residues in the CDR3. Trimming left V 4 bases short and J 0 bases short, with 11 bases between. The CDR3 sequence: CASSPERVSYNEQFF. The DNA of the CDR3 is TGTGCCAGCAGCCCGGAGCGGGTCTCCTACAATGAGCAGTTCTTC. The full variable domain, rest sourced from reference TRBV9 and TRBJ2-1, is DSGVTQTPKHLITATGQRVTLRCSPRSGDLSVYWYQQSLDQGLQFLIQYYNGEERAKGNILERFSAQQFPDLHSELNLSSLELGDSALYFCASSPERVSYNEQFFGPGTRLTVL.

A few counts support this clonotype. The genes are TRBV2 and TRBJ2-3; no firm D call. Between the trimmed V and J ends, which lost 7 bases and 6 bases, there was a span of 14 bases. The CDR3 sequence is 13 residues long. CDR1 and CDR2 (germline): SNHLY, FYNNEI. CDR3 nucleotide sequence: TGTGCCAGCACGCCGTCTGCCTGGGATACGCAGTATTTT. Translated: CASTPSAWDTQYF.

Ten or more counts support this clonotype. The J gene is TRBJ1-1, the V gene TRBV7-3, with TRBD1 matching 8 bases. Germline V gives CDR1 SGHTA, CDR2 FQGTGA. With V trimmed by 4 bases and J by 2 bases, 3 bases remained unmatched. The CDR3 runs 14 residues. CDR3 coding DNA: TGTGCCAGCAGCTCTCAGGGGGCTAACACTGAAGCTTTCTTT. It yields the protein CASSSQGANTEAFF.

This clonotype was recorded a few times. This chain joins TRBV29-1 and TRBJ2-2; 12 bases agree with TRBD1. The CDR3 runs 15 residues. The germline gives CDR1 SQVTM, CDR2 ANQGSEA. Unmatched junction bases numbered 7, after V lost 4 bases and J lost 7 bases. The CDR3 loop reads CSVVEGDRGRGELFF. The CDR3 DNA follows: TGCAGCGTTGTGGAGGGGGACAGGGGGCGCGGGGAGCTGTTTTTT.

This clonotype was picked up a small number of times. The chain uses TRBV25-1 and TRBJ2-1; D is uncertain. Germline CDR1 and CDR2: MGHDK and SYGVNS. The CDR3 extends over 13 amino acids. V was pared by 7 bases and J by 11 bases, with 18 bases between. For the CDR3, the DNA is TGTGCCAGCATGGCAGCTAGTAGGTGGAAGCAGTTCTTC. The encoded protein is CASMAASRWKQFF.

The sample holds many counts of this clonotype. The V and J genes are TRBV6-1 and TRBJ1-1; 9 bases align to TRBD1. The CDR3 totals 14 residues. Looked up from germline, CDR1 is MNHNS and CDR2 is SASEGT. V shed 5 bases, J shed 4 bases, and the junction held 5 bases outside the gene matches. The CDR3 nucleotides are TGTGCCAGCAGTAGACAGGGGGAAAGCACTGAAGCTTTCTTT. The encoded protein is CASSRQGESTEAFF.

This clonotype was found a few times. J is TRBJ2-7 and V is TRBV6-1, with TRBD1 identical over 7 bases. The J segment lost 2 bases and the V segment lost 7 bases, leaving 11 bases of the junction unmatched. Germline V CDR1 and CDR2: MNHNS, SASEGT. The CDR3 has 15 residues. CDR3 sequence: CASTGQGVSPYEQYF. CDR3 DNA: TGTGCCAGCACTGGGCAGGGGGTGTCCCCCTACGAGCAGTACTTC.